One and the same sample provided the 29 T cell receptor beta chains below, sequenced in a study of cytomegalovirus exposure and HLA in healthy donors. The primer mix had 60 Vbeta and 13 Jbeta primers. Using immunoSEQ multiplex PCR, the repertoire was profiled, and TCRdb retains in-frame clones only, with some absent. Altogether around 130,000 clones are present, about four fifths being singletons, with the ten largest covering over 3%. The specimen sequenced was PBMCs. The receptors shown here come from a woman aged 40 to 50 in good health and CMV-seronegative.

The sample holds one count of this clone. The chain links TRBV9 to TRBJ1-1, with a possible D match to TRBD1 (5 bases). V was clipped by 0 bases and J by 5 bases, with 26 bases between them. Looked up from germline, CDR1 is SGDLS and CDR2 is YYNGEE. The CDR3 is 19 amino acids. The CDR3, as DNA: TGTGCCAGCAGCGTAGAGCCCCTTGTGGGTCCGGGGGTGACAACTGAAGCTTTCTTT. Its protein product is CASSVEPLVGPGVTTEAFF.

This rearrangement joins TRBV7-2 to TRBJ2-5; D gene uncertain. With 5 bases removed from V and 0 bases from J, the gap between germline ends came to 7 bases. This CDR3 comprises 13 residues. CDR1 and CDR2 (germline): SGHTA, FQGNSA. CDR3: CASSPENQETQYF. CDR3 coding DNA: TGTGCCAGCAGCCCAGAAAACCAAGAGACCCAGTACTTC.

This chain links TRBV5-6 with TRBJ1-5; D is perhaps TRBD1 (6 bases). CDR3 length: 13 residues. Trimming removed 4 bases at V and 5 bases at J, with 10 bases between. The germline gives CDR1 SGHDT, CDR2 YYEEEE. CDR3 nucleotide sequence: TGTGCCAGCAGCAGGGCAGGGGATCAGCCCCAGCATTTT. Translating gives CASSRAGDQPQHF.

The chain employs TRBV7-3 and TRBJ2-7, with TRBD2 matching over 12 bases. Trimming removed 5 bases from V and 6 bases from J; junction bases left unmatched: 8. CDR3 length: 15 residues. Germline V gives CDR1 SGHTA, CDR2 FQGTGA. Written as DNA, the CDR3 is TGTGCCAGCAGCCCAGGACTAGCGGGATCAGTCGAGCAGTACTTC. This encodes CASSPGLAGSVEQYF.

This chain links TRBV5-1 with TRBJ2-3, with D perhaps matching TRBD2 (6 bases). With 1 base removed from V and 0 bases from J, the gap between germline ends came to 9 bases. Germline V gene sequence: CDR1 SGHRS, CDR2 YFSETQ. The CDR3 contains 15 residues. The DNA for the CDR3 is TGCGCCAGCAGCTTGTCCGGGAGTAGCACAGATACGCAGTATTTT. Its protein product is CASSLSGSSTDTQYF.

This clone was seen a handful of times. The V gene is TRBV4-1, the J gene TRBJ1-1; D is uncertain. The CDR3 spans 14 residues. Germline CDR1 MGHRA, CDR2 YSYEKL. The V end lost 3 bases, the J end lost 4 bases, and 12 bases lay between the germline ends. In nucleotides, the CDR3 is TGCGCCAGCAGCCACCCCGGACTTGGCACTGAAGCTTTCTTT. Translating it yields CASSHPGLGTEAFF.

The chain has TRBV20-1 and TRBJ1-2, with TRBD1 matching 7 bases. V lost 6 bases and J lost 6; bases outside the gene matches: 1. Germline loops: CDR1 DFQATT, CDR2 SNEGSKA (reference sequence). The CDR3 sequence is 10 residues long. CDR3 nucleotide sequence: TGCAGTGCCGGGACAGATGGCTACACCTTC. Translating gives CSAGTDGYTF.

The gene calls are TRBV28 and TRBJ2-1; 10 bases fit TRBD2. Germline V gene data show CDR1 as MDHEN and CDR2 as SYDVKM. CDR3 length equals 15 residues. Unmatched junction bases numbered 7, after V lost 2 bases and J lost 9 bases. CDR3 in amino acids: CASSLPSGSGGEQFF. Written as DNA, the CDR3 is TGTGCCAGCAGTTTACCTAGCGGGAGTGGTGGTGAGCAGTTCTTC. The full variable domain, rest sourced from reference TRBV28 and TRBJ2-1, is DVKVTQSSRYLVKRTGEKVFLECVQDMDHENMFWYRQDPGLGLRLIYFSYDVKMKEKGDIPEGYSVSREKKERFSLILESASTNQTSMYLCASSLPSGSGGEQFFGPGTRLTVL.

The V call is TRBV4-2, the J call TRBJ1-4, with 8 bases that match TRBD1. The V and J ends lost 1 base and 9 bases, in that order; junction bases with no gene match: 7. CDR3 length: 15 amino acids. Germline V gene lookup returns CDR1 LGHNA and CDR2 YNFKEQ. CDR3 nucleotides: TGTGCCAGCAGCCAAGCCGGGACAGGATCCCAAAAACTGTTTTTT. Amino acid sequence: CASSQAGTGSQKLFF.

The chain recombines TRBV13 with TRBJ1-1; 7 positions match TRBD1. Unmatched junction bases numbered 9, after V lost 5 bases and J lost 6 bases. Germline V gives CDR1 PRHDT, CDR2 FYEKMQ (reference sequence). CDR3 length equals 14 residues. CDR3 region: CASSPQQGWAEAFF. The CDR3 DNA is TGTGCCAGCAGCCCTCAACAGGGGTGGGCTGAAGCTTTCTTT. Full variable domain (rest looked up from reference TRBV13 and TRBJ1-1): AAGVIQSPRHLIKEKRETATLKCYPIPRHDTVYWYQQGPGQDPQFLISFYEKMQSDKGSIPDRFSAQQFSDYHSELNMSSLELGDSALYFCASSPQQGWAEAFFGQGTRLTVV.

The chain employs TRBV9 and TRBJ1-2; D ambiguous. V lost 6 bases and J lost 1, with 22 bases in between. The CDR3 length is 17 residues. CDR1 is SGDLS, CDR2 YYNGEE, per germline. CDR3 protein: CASTYLPPTLINYGYTF. The CDR3 DNA reads as TGTGCCAGCACCTATCTTCCTCCCACTCTCATTAACTATGGCTACACCTTC.

The J gene is TRBJ2-5, the V gene TRBV29-1; D gene ambiguous. V was pared by 6 bases and J by 1 base, with 12 bases between. In germline, CDR1 is SQVTM, CDR2 ANQGSEA. This CDR3 spans 13 amino acids. The DNA for the CDR3 is TGCAGCGTCGCCTGGGCAGGCCAAGAGACCCAGTACTTC. Translation gives CSVAWAGQETQYF.

The chain employs TRBV28 and TRBJ1-2; 8 bases agree with TRBD1. The CDR3 has 17 amino acids. V shed 5 bases, J shed 1 base, and the junction held 12 bases outside the gene matches. The germline gives CDR1 MDHEN, CDR2 SYDVKM. The CDR3 sequence: CASSIRDRTSINYGYTF. The DNA of the CDR3 is TGTGCCAGCAGTATCCGGGACAGGACCTCTATTAACTATGGCTACACCTTC.

This chain uses TRBV9 with TRBJ2-5; 8 bases line up with TRBD2. CDR1 and CDR2 from the germline V gene are SGDLS and YYNGEE. CDR3 length: 15 residues. The trim removed 0 bases at V and 5 bases at J, leaving 6 bases unmatched. Here the CDR3 reads CASSVATGGVETQYF. CDR3 DNA: TGTGCCAGCAGCGTAGCTACGGGGGGGGTTGAGACCCAGTACTTC.

The rearrangement uses TRBV5-5 and TRBJ2-7; tentative D call: TRBD2 (6 bases). V was clipped by 1 base and J by 0 bases, with 14 bases between them. The CDR3 has 16 amino acids. Germline V CDR1 and CDR2: SGHKS, YYEKEE (reference sequence). CDR3 DNA sequence: TGTGCCAGCAGCTTGATGTCTGGGGGGACCTCCTACGAGCAGTACTTC. Protein product: CASSLMSGGTSYEQYF.

This clone appeared a few times. The chain has TRBV5-8 and TRBJ1-1; a weak D match, TRBD1 (5 bases). Per the germline V gene, CDR1 is SGHTS and CDR2 is YDEGEE. The CDR3 is made up of 17 amino acids. The V end was cut by 0 bases, the J end by 0 bases, with 15 bases between. DNA of the CDR3: TGTGCCAGCAGCTTGGGTTTGGCGACAGTCATGAACACTGAAGCTTTCTTT. This sequence encodes CASSLGLATVMNTEAFF.

The chain combines TRBV2 with TRBJ1-5, with 7 bases fitting TRBD1. CDR3 length: 13 amino acids. The ends lost 4 bases at V and 6 bases at J; junction bases unmatched: 3. The germline V gene has CDR1 SNHLY and CDR2 FYNNEI. CDR3 nucleotides: TGTGCCAGCAGTGGACAGGGAGTTCAGCCCCAGCATTTT. This codes for CASSGQGVQPQHF.

The V and J genes are TRBV9 and TRBJ2-7; D is possibly TRBD2 (7 bases). Germline V gene sequence: CDR1 SGDLS, CDR2 YYNGEE. Trimming took off 0 bases at V and 4 bases at J, with 14 bases between the two ends. This CDR3 has 15 residues. The CDR3: CASSVAGGVGYEQYF. CDR3 bases: TGTGCCAGCAGCGTAGCGGGGGGCGTTGGGTACGAGCAGTACTTC. Using reference TRBV9 and TRBJ2-7 for the parts outside the CDR3, the full variable domain is DSGVTQTPKHLITATGQRVTLRCSPRSGDLSVYWYQQSLDQGLQFLIQYYNGEERAKGNILERFSAQQFPDLHSELNLSSLELGDSALYFCASSVAGGVGYEQYFGPGTRLTVT.

The chain employs TRBV11-2 and TRBJ1-2; 11 nucleotides align to TRBD1. V dropped 5 bases and J dropped 5; count of bases not matched to a gene: 7. From germline, CDR1 is SGHAT and CDR2 FQNNGV. The CDR3 has 15 residues. CDR3 amino acids: CASSPRTGGGYGYTF. The CDR3 nucleotides are TGTGCCAGCAGCCCGAGGACAGGGGGCGGGTATGGCTACACCTTC.

The chain recombines TRBV5-1 with TRBJ2-3, with 7 bases fitting TRBD2. The germline CDR1 and CDR2 sequences are SGHRS and YFSETQ. The V segment lost 3 bases and the J segment 0 bases; nucleotides outside the gene matches: 7. This CDR3 is built from 16 residues. The DNA of the CDR3 is TGCGCCAGCAGCTCGGGGGACTATTCTAGCACAGATACGCAGTATTTT. Translating gives CASSSGDYSSTDTQYF.

The V and J genes are TRBV28 and TRBJ1-5, with 10 bases lining up with TRBD1. CDR1 and CDR2 from the germline V gene are MDHEN and SYDVKM. V gave up 5 bases and J gave up 7 bases; unmatched junction bases: 8. CDR3 length: 15 amino acids. The CDR3 region has the DNA TGTGCCAGCAGTCCCGGACAGGGGGGAGGACAGCCCCAGCATTTT. Protein sequence: CASSPGQGGGQPQHF.

This chain links TRBV9 with TRBJ2-3; D is perhaps TRBD2 (5 bases). The length of the CDR3 is 15 residues. Trimming removed 6 bases from V and 0 bases from J, with 14 bases in between. The germline V gene encodes CDR1 SGDLS and CDR2 YYNGEE. Written as DNA, the CDR3 is TGTGCCAGCACGGTCGGGGTCGACAGCACAGATACGCAGTATTTT. It specifies CASTVGVDSTDTQYF.

This rearrangement joins TRBV19 to TRBJ1-5, with a tentative D call TRBD1 (6 bases). The ends were cut back, 3 bases at V and 5 bases at J, with 17 bases in the middle. CDR3 size: 16 residues. In germline, CDR1 is LNHDA, CDR2 SQIVND (reference sequence). The CDR3 nucleotides read TGTGCCAGTAGTATCGGGAGCCGGGGGGCTCATCAGCCCCAGCATTTT. Its translation: CASSIGSRGAHQPQHF. The full variable domain, its missing parts supplied by reference TRBV19 and TRBJ1-5, is DGGITQSPKYLFRKEGQNVTLSCEQNLNHDAMYWYRQDPGQGLRLIYYSQIVNDFQKGDIAEGYSVSREKKESFPLTVTSAQKNPTAFYLCASSIGSRGAHQPQHFGDGTRLSIL.

The J gene is TRBJ2-3, the V gene TRBV4-3, with 7 bases identical to TRBD2. V was clipped by 1 base and J by 2 bases; unmatched bases: 9. The CDR3 covers 17 residues. Germline V gene lookup returns CDR1 LGHNA and CDR2 YSLEER. CDR3 sequence: CASSQGKAGPYTDTQYF. The DNA for the CDR3 is TGCGCCAGCAGCCAAGGGAAAGCGGGGCCCTACACAGATACGCAGTATTTT.

The chain has TRBV28 and TRBJ1-2; TRBD1 is a possible D gene (6 bases). This CDR3 has 14 amino acids. The V end lost 5 bases, the J end lost 2 bases, and 12 bases lay between the germline ends. Germline loops: CDR1 MDHEN, CDR2 SYDVKM. The CDR3 sequence is CASSVPQGNYGYTF. Written as DNA, the CDR3 is TGTGCCAGCAGTGTCCCGCAGGGGAACTATGGCTACACCTTC.

This chain links TRBV19 with TRBJ2-7; possible D gene TRBD1, 5 bases. CDR3 size: 13 residues. Germline assignment: CDR1 LNHDA and CDR2 SQIVND (reference sequence). The V gene lost 5 bases and the J gene lost 2 bases, with 10 bases spanning the gap. This CDR3 is CASSGAVTYEQYF. The CDR3, as DNA: TGTGCCAGTAGTGGGGCAGTTACCTACGAGCAGTACTTC.

This clone has only one observation. The chain couples TRBV27 to TRBJ2-3, with 13 bases matching TRBD2. The CDR3 is made up of 16 amino acids. Per germline, CDR1 MNHEY and CDR2 SMNVEV (reference sequence). The V and J ends lost 7 bases and 10 bases, in that order; junction bases with no gene match: 14. Here the CDR3 reads CASTTGGLAGSSPQYF. The CDR3 nucleotides read TGTGCCAGCACCACCGGGGGACTAGCGGGATCCTCGCCGCAGTATTTT.

This clone was counted a single time. The chain uses TRBV5-4 and TRBJ2-5, with D uncertain. V was pared by 5 bases and J by 3 bases, with 8 bases between. CDR1 is SGHNT and CDR2 is YYREEE in the germline V gene (reference sequence). This CDR3 spans 12 amino acids. CDR3 bases: TGTGCCAGCAGTGTCCAGGAAGAGACCCAGTACTTC. It yields the protein CASSVQEETQYF.

The rearrangement joins TRBV4-2 to TRBJ2-1, with 9 bases aligning to TRBD1. Trimming took 0 bases from V and 12 from J; bases not matched to a gene: 9. The germline V gene has CDR1 LGHNA and CDR2 YNFKEQ. The length of the CDR3 is 15 residues. The CDR3 sequence: CASSQEEGQGRAQFF. CDR3 nucleotide sequence: TGTGCCAGCAGCCAAGAAGAGGGACAGGGTCGGGCGCAGTTCTTC.